The next 31 T cell receptor beta chains were all read from a single sample in a study of follicular helper T cells after annual influenza vaccination. TCRdb's table, derived via immunoSEQ multiplex PCR, lists solely in-frame clones and lacks some. The sample has approximately 5,100 clones, roughly four fifths seen once. Noted time point: 2015-2016 season, pre-vaccination. Sequenced material: CXCR5- memory CD4+ T cells sorted from blood, taken on the day of influenza vaccination. These receptor sequences come from an adult who received the influenza vaccine.

The chain has TRBV28 and TRBJ2-1; 7 bases are shared with TRBD2. The germline CDR1 and CDR2 sequences are MDHEN and SYDVKM. The CDR3 runs 17 residues. J was trimmed by 5 bases and V by 1 base; bases with no gene match: 11. The CDR3 nucleotides are TGTGCCAGCAGTTTATTGAGATTTGCGGGAGTTGACAATGAGCAGTTCTTC. This gives the protein CASSLLRFAGVDNEQFF.

The chain combines TRBV6-4 with TRBJ2-5, with D unresolved. The CDR3 sequence is 10 residues long. Per germline, CDR1 MRHNA and CDR2 SNTAGT. The ends were cut back, 4 bases at V and 5 bases at J, with 2 bases in the middle. The CDR3 DNA reads as TGTGCCAGCAGTGCGGAGACCCAGTACTTC. Its translation: CASSAETQYF.

This clone was counted a single time. This chain links TRBV7-3 with TRBJ2-1; no reliable D call. V shed 5 bases and J shed 8 bases, with 13 bases lying between them. The CDR3 loop spans 13 amino acids. CDR1 is SGHTA, CDR2 FQGTGA, per germline. The CDR3 sequence: CASSRVVWDEQFF. CDR3 DNA: TGTGCCAGCAGCCGAGTGGTATGGGATGAGCAGTTCTTC.

V and J are TRBV5-4 and TRBJ1-2, with 8 bases aligning to TRBD1. Germline V CDR1 and CDR2: SGHNT, YYREEE (reference sequence). The V and J ends lost 4 bases and 7 bases, in that order; junction bases with no gene match: 3. This CDR3 comprises 12 residues. The CDR3 sequence is CASSPDRGGYTF. CDR3 sequence (DNA): TGTGCCAGCAGCCCTGACAGGGGTGGCTACACCTTC.

This clone was seen just once. The chain links TRBV19 to TRBJ1-5; 7 nucleotides align to TRBD1. The CDR3 has 15 residues. Germline-derived CDR1 and CDR2 are LNHDA and SQIVND (reference sequence). Trimming cost V 6 bases and J 2 bases; bases outside gene matches: 7. The CDR3 protein is CASSTKGGGNQPQHF. The CDR3 nucleotides are TGTGCCAGTAGCACTAAAGGGGGCGGCAATCAGCCCCAGCATTTT.

This clone turned up a few times. This sequence joins TRBV6-4 and TRBJ1-4; D gene uncertain. The CDR3 contains 13 residues. The ends were cut back, 4 bases at V and 4 bases at J, with 7 bases in the middle. Germline CDR1 MRHNA, CDR2 SNTAGT. The CDR3 DNA sequence: TGTGCCAGCAGTGTAGCCCTTAATGAAAAACTGTTTTTT. Amino acids: CASSVALNEKLFF.

The CDR3 protein is CASSQKGSGSSYNEQFF. CDR3 nucleotides: TGTGCCAGCAGCCAAAAGGGCTCCGGGAGCTCCTACAATGAGCAGTTCTTC. The chain combines TRBV4-2 with TRBJ2-1, with D possibly matching TRBD2 (6 bases). This CDR3 is built from 17 residues. Germline V CDR1 and CDR2: LGHNA, YNFKEQ. Trimming pared 2 bases from V and 0 bases from J, leaving 14 bases between.

As DNA, the CDR3 is TGTGCCAGCAGTGCGACGAGGACAGCCTATGGCTACACCTTC. It codes for CASSATRTAYGYTF. This chain connects TRBV2 to TRBJ1-2; perhaps TRBD1 as D (6 bases). V lost 4 bases to trimming and J lost 4 bases, with 13 bases between them. The CDR3 has 14 residues. CDR1 SNHLY and CDR2 FYNNEI come from the germline V gene.

The V call is TRBV29-1, the J call TRBJ2-7; TRBD1 matches at 9 bases. Losses at the gene ends were 5 bases for V and 1 base for J; bases not matched to a gene: 3. Germline V gene sequence: CDR1 SQVTM, CDR2 ANQGSEA. This CDR3 has 13 residues. The DNA for the CDR3 is TGCAGCGTTCGGACAGGGGTGTCCTACGAGCAGTACTTC. Protein sequence: CSVRTGVSYEQYF.

The V call is TRBV28, the J call TRBJ2-2; 11 bases agree with TRBD2. Germline loops: CDR1 MDHEN, CDR2 SYDVKM. Trimming took 10 bases from V and 0 from J; bases not matched to a gene: 7. This CDR3 is 16 amino acids long. This CDR3 is CAIQTSGASNTGELFF. DNA of the CDR3: TGTGCCATACAGACTAGCGGGGCGTCGAACACCGGGGAGCTGTTTTTT.

A single count supports this clone. This rearrangement joins TRBV5-5 to TRBJ1-4; the match to TRBD1 covers 8 bases. The CDR3 has 18 amino acids. CDR1 is SGHKS, CDR2 YYEKEE, per germline (reference sequence). V lost 0 bases and J lost 3; bases outside the gene matches: 10. The CDR3 here is CASSLGTGPGGANEKLFF. In DNA, the CDR3 is TGTGCCAGCAGCTTGGGGACAGGGCCCGGGGGAGCTAATGAAAAACTGTTTTTT. The full variable domain, rest sourced from reference TRBV5-5 and TRBJ1-4, is DAGVTQSPTHLIKTRGQQVTLRCSPISGHKSVSWYQQVLGQGPQFIFQYYEKEERGRGNFPDRFSARQFPNYSSELNVNALLLGDSALYLCASSLGTGPGGANEKLFFGSGTQLSVL.

The CDR3 nucleotides are TGTGCCAGCAGCACGGGACAGGCTTACACTGAAGCTTTCTTT. Amino acids: CASSTGQAYTEAFF. V is TRBV5-4 and J is TRBJ1-1, with 8 bases fitting TRBD1. J was trimmed by 3 bases and V by 4 bases; bases with no gene match: 5. CDR1 and CDR2 (germline): SGHNT, YYREEE (reference sequence). The CDR3 consists of 14 residues.

In nucleotides, the CDR3 is TGTGCCAGCAGAACAGGGAACGGCGAAAAACTGTTTTTT. Residues: CASRTGNGEKLFF. The chain links TRBV6-1 to TRBJ1-4, with TRBD1 as a possible D gene (6 bases). The CDR3 is 13 amino acids. Germline-derived CDR1 and CDR2 are MNHNS and SASEGT. Deletions cut 6 bases from V and 8 bases from J, with 13 bases between.

The chain has TRBV28 and TRBJ2-2; weak D call: TRBD2 (5 bases). Germline V lookup: CDR1 MDHEN, CDR2 SYDVKM. The CDR3 is 11 residues long. V was trimmed by 7 bases and J by 8 bases, leaving 8 bases between them. The CDR3 nucleotides read TGTGCCAGCAAGCGGACGGGGGAGCTGTTTTTT. It codes for CASKRTGELFF. Full variable domain (outside the CDR3, taken from reference TRBV28 and TRBJ2-2): DVKVTQSSRYLVKRTGEKVFLECVQDMDHENMFWYRQDPGLGLRLIYFSYDVKMKEKGDIPEGYSVSREKKERFSLILESASTNQTSMYLCASKRTGELFFGEGSRLTVL.

This clone was detected once. The V call is TRBV29-1, the J call TRBJ2-5, with D unresolved. The germline gives CDR1 SQVTM, CDR2 ANQGSEA. V was cut by 3 bases and J by 5 bases, with 13 bases left in between. The CDR3 extends over 13 amino acids. CDR3 in amino acids: CSVEGDAWETQYF. As DNA, the CDR3 is TGCAGCGTTGAGGGCGATGCGTGGGAGACCCAGTACTTC.

The chain uses TRBV5-1 and TRBJ2-2; the D gene is possibly TRBD1 (6 bases). V shed 3 bases and J shed 0 bases, with 6 bases lying between them. The CDR3 is made up of 14 amino acids. CDR1 and CDR2 from the germline V gene are SGHRS and YFSETQ. The CDR3 region is CASSWTANTGELFF. The CDR3 nucleotides are TGCGCCAGCAGCTGGACAGCGAACACCGGGGAGCTGTTTTTT.

The rearrangement uses TRBV5-4 and TRBJ2-7; 11 bases map to TRBD2. Germline V gene lookup returns CDR1 SGHNT and CDR2 YYREEE (reference sequence). CDR3 length: 17 residues. V lost 5 bases and J lost 0; bases outside the gene matches: 10. The CDR3 reads CASSSGRAASVSYEQYF. The CDR3 region has the DNA TGTGCCAGCAGTAGCGGGAGGGCCGCCTCAGTCTCCTACGAGCAGTACTTC.

As regards this clone: This same CDR3 is encoded by further DNA sequences in the sample. The CDR3 spells CASSQALPGKAGANVLTF. Here the CDR3 DNA reads TGCGCCAGCAGCCAAGCTTTACCGGGAAAGGCTGGGGCCAACGTCCTGACTTTC. V gene TRBV4-1 combines with J gene TRBJ2-6; D is possibly TRBD2 (5 bases). The V gene lost 1 base and the J gene lost 2 bases, with 15 bases spanning the gap. The CDR3 runs 18 residues. Germline assignment: CDR1 MGHRA and CDR2 YSYEKL.

The chain recombines TRBV16 with TRBJ2-3; TRBD2 might be the D (6 bases). The germline CDR1 and CDR2 sequences are KGHSY and FQNENV. The CDR3 sequence is 12 residues long. Trimming pared 8 bases from V and 2 bases from J, leaving 8 bases between. The CDR3, as DNA: TGTGCCAGCGCGGACTACACAGATACGCAGTATTTT. Its translation: CASADYTDTQYF.

The chain joins TRBV6-5 to TRBJ2-7; the D gene could be TRBD1 or TRBD2 (5 bases each). Deletions cut 5 bases from V and 5 bases from J, with 13 bases between. CDR1 and CDR2 (germline): MNHEY, SVGAGI. The CDR3 has 13 amino acids. The CDR3 spells CASSPPGLNEQYF. The CDR3 DNA follows: TGTGCCAGCAGTCCCCCGGGGCTAAACGAGCAGTACTTC.

The chain has TRBV5-1 and TRBJ2-5; a weak D match, TRBD1 (6 bases). The V and J ends lost 6 bases and 0 bases respectively, with 6 bases between them. There are 12 residues in the CDR3. Germline-derived CDR1 and CDR2 are SGHRS and YFSETQ. The CDR3 nucleotides read TGCGCCAGCAACAGGGACCAAGAGACCCAGTACTTC. This encodes CASNRDQETQYF.

J is TRBJ2-2 and V is TRBV29-1; D might be TRBD1 or TRBD2, each matching 5 bases. Per the germline V gene, CDR1 is SQVTM and CDR2 is ANQGSEA. This CDR3 is built from 14 residues. The V and J ends lost 3 bases and 5 bases respectively, with 13 bases between them. In DNA, the CDR3 is TGCAGCGTTGATAGTGGGACGGGTACCGGGGAGCTGTTTTTT. It specifies CSVDSGTGTGELFF.

This clone was detected only once. The chain joins TRBV5-8 to TRBJ1-3; D is unresolved. This CDR3 contains 13 residues. V was pared by 4 bases and J by 4 bases, with 9 bases between. The V gene's germline CDR1 is SGHTS and CDR2 YDEGEE. In DNA form, the CDR3 reads TGTGCCAGCAGCCCAGACATCGGAAACACCATATATTTT. It is translated as CASSPDIGNTIYF.

The chain recombines TRBV5-4 with TRBJ2-1, with 9 bases lining up with TRBD2. The J segment lost 8 bases and the V segment lost 4 bases, leaving 4 bases of the junction unmatched. This CDR3 is built from 13 residues. CDR1 is SGHNT and CDR2 is YYREEE in the germline V gene (reference sequence). This CDR3 is CASSPGTSHEQFF. The CDR3 DNA reads as TGTGCCAGCAGCCCCGGGACTAGCCATGAGCAGTTCTTC.

The chain combines TRBV28 with TRBJ1-2, with TRBD1 matching over 9 bases. The length of the CDR3 is 15 residues. Trimming took 6 bases from V and 8 from J; bases not matched to a gene: 13. The germline V gene has CDR1 MDHEN and CDR2 SYDVKM. The CDR3 sequence: CASSVAAQGARGYTF. CDR3 DNA: TGTGCCAGCAGCGTAGCGGCACAGGGGGCGAGGGGCTACACCTTC.

The chain combines TRBV5-1 with TRBJ2-2, with TRBD2 matching 9 bases. The length of the CDR3 is 17 residues. V lost 4 bases, J lost 2 bases, and 9 bases stayed unmatched. Germline-derived CDR1 and CDR2 are SGHRS and YFSETQ. CDR3 sequence reads: CASSPTLTSGNTGELFF. The DNA of the CDR3 is TGCGCCAGCAGCCCCACCCTGACTAGCGGAAACACCGGGGAGCTGTTTTTT.

The chain carries TRBV28 and TRBJ2-3, with D unclear. V shed 5 bases and J shed 8 bases, with 20 bases lying between them. CDR1 is MDHEN, CDR2 SYDVKM, per germline. CDR3 length: 15 amino acids. The CDR3 sequence: CASSTDQAIHVTQYF. CDR3 DNA sequence: TGTGCCAGCAGTACGGACCAGGCGATACACGTTACGCAGTATTTT. Filled out from reference TRBV28 and TRBJ2-3, the complete variable domain reads DVKVTQSSRYLVKRTGEKVFLECVQDMDHENMFWYRQDPGLGLRLIYFSYDVKMKEKGDIPEGYSVSREKKERFSLILESASTNQTSMYLCASSTDQAIHVTQYFGPGTRLTVL.

The V call is TRBV19, the J call TRBJ2-1, with TRBD1 identical over 10 bases. V lost 9 bases to trimming and J lost 2 bases; unmatched junction nucleotides: 7. Germline V gene sequence: CDR1 LNHDA, CDR2 SQIVND (reference sequence). CDR3 length: 15 amino acids. CDR3 loop: CASLRTGGAYNEQFF. CDR3 sequence (DNA): TGTGCCAGCCTCCGGACAGGGGGGGCCTACAATGAGCAGTTCTTC. The variable domain in full, completed from reference TRBV19 and TRBJ2-1, reads DGGITQSPKYLFRKEGQNVTLSCEQNLNHDAMYWYRQDPGQGLRLIYYSQIVNDFQKGDIAEGYSVSREKKESFPLTVTSAQKNPTAFYLCASLRTGGAYNEQFFGPGTRLTVL.

The chain is built from TRBV9 and TRBJ2-5, with D perhaps TRBD2 (7 bases). Trimming cost V 1 base and J 5 bases, with 15 bases left between them. The germline gives CDR1 SGDLS, CDR2 YYNGEE. There are 15 residues in the CDR3. The CDR3 DNA reads as TGTGCCAGCAGCGTATCGGCGGGGGCAGGGGAGACCCAGTACTTC. Translating gives CASSVSAGAGETQYF.

The chain joins TRBV5-4 to TRBJ1-2; D gene uncertain. V was shortened by 4 bases and J by 4 bases, with 11 bases between the two germline ends. The germline CDR1 and CDR2 sequences are SGHNT and YYREEE (reference sequence). The CDR3 has 13 residues. CDR3 bases: TGTGCCAGCAGCCCGTCACCGGTCTATGGCTACACCTTC. Translating gives CASSPSPVYGYTF.

The chain joins TRBV2 to TRBJ1-2, with 9 bases that match TRBD1. After removal of 6 bases from V and 6 bases from J, the junction contained 5 bases not matched to a gene. Germline CDR1 is SNHLY and CDR2 is FYNNEI. The CDR3 consists of 13 residues. The CDR3 protein is CASSLQGADGYTF. CDR3 nucleotides: TGTGCCAGCAGCTTACAGGGGGCTGATGGCTACACCTTC. Based on the CDR3 plus reference TRBV2 and TRBJ1-2, the full variable domain is EPEVTQTPSHQVTQMGQEVILRCVPISNHLYFYWYRQILGQKVEFLVSFYNNEISEKSEIFDDQFSVERPDGSNFTLKIRSTKLEDSAMYFCASSLQGADGYTFGSGTRLTVV.